This T cell receptor beta chain was recorded in a study of blood T cell repertoires in COVID-19. Whole-study context: Samples came from the United States, Italy and Spain, spanning acute and convalescent COVID-19.

The V gene's germline CDR1 is GTSNPN and CDR2 SVGIG (reference sequence). CDR3 length: 13 amino acids. V shed 1 base and J 3 bases; nucleotides not matched to a gene: 2. Measured with immunoSEQ multiplex PCR; TCRdb has only the in-frame clones, and not every one. The sample has approximately 180,000 clones, approximately 85% seen once; the top ten hold 3% to 4%. This clone was observed a single time. The chain carries TRBV30 and TRBJ1-2; 7 bases line up with TRBD1. Material for sequencing was peripheral blood. This receptor was taken from a man between 60 and 75 years old with acute or convalescent COVID-19. CDR3 residues: CAWSDRGHYGYTF. The DNA for the CDR3 is TGTGCCTGGAGTGACAGGGGCCACTATGGCTACACCTTC.